This T cell receptor beta chain was sequenced in a study of CXCR3-negative and CXCR3-positive naive CD8 T cells. General study results and limits: Similar TRBV-TRBJ usage was seen in naive cells (both CXCR3-negative and CXCR3-positive), but memory cells differed. TRB CDR3s were more hydrophobic in CXCR3-positive than in CXCR3-negative naive cells.

CDR1 is SEHNR, CDR2 FQNEAQ, per germline (reference sequence). This CDR3 has 17 residues. In the case of this clonotype: What it binds is unknown.

Researchers prepared the TRB cDNA libraries using 5' RACE with UMI labels. Each CDR3 protein gets one entry in TCRdb, which reprocessed the 5' RACE reads and gives no DNA. The sample table includes some 140,000 distinct CDR3 sequences. Phenotypically, naive CD8+ T cells corresponded to CD45RO-CCR7+CD27+CD95-. This TCR was recovered from a human donor in good health. Some clones in this sample may be carry-over from other donors' samples. The chain carries TRBV7-9 and TRBJ2-3; the TRBD1 assignment by TCRdb is unverifiable without DNA. The sequenced sample consisted of naive CXCR3+ CD8+ T cells from blood. Subset: CD45RO-CCR7+CD27+CD95- naive CD8+ T cells expressing CXCR3 (TNR3+). CDR3: CASSLSGGDRIADTQYF.